The rows below give T cell receptor beta chains drawn from one sample of a study of blood T cell repertoires in COVID-19. Measured with immunoSEQ multiplex PCR; TCRdb has only the in-frame clones, and not every one. The sample lists over 40,000 clones; about 88% were seen once. The sequencing input was peripheral blood. The receptors here all came from a human donor in a cohort sampled during active COVID-19. The CDR3 runs from the conserved cysteine through the conserved F or W. Fields, in order: V gene, J gene, D gene, clone size, CDR3 protein, CDR3 DNA. The D gene is left open where the match is weak. Expanded clones are given a class, and other clones once, few, many or no size at all.

TRBV4-3	TRBJ2-3	TRBD2	-	CASSQERDGRKGHTDTQYF	TGCGCCAGCAGCCAAGAGAGGGACGGGAGGAAGGGCCACACAGATACGCAGTATTTT
TRBV13	TRBJ2-1	TRBD2	-	CASSSGLAGVAEQFF	TGTGCCAGCAGCTCCGGACTAGCGGGCGTTGCGGAGCAGTTCTTC
TRBV6-5	TRBJ2-3	TRBD2	-	CASRATSGGEDTQYF	TGTGCCAGCAGGGCGACTAGCGGGGGGGAAGATACGCAGTATTTT
TRBV5-6	TRBJ2-3	-	-	CASSLKPGGTDTQYF	TGTGCCAGCAGCTTAAAACCGGGGGGCACAGATACGCAGTATTTT
TRBV9	TRBJ2-1	TRBD2	-	CASRTSGRAEGEQFF	TGTGCCAGCAGGACTAGCGGGAGGGCCGAGGGTGAGCAGTTCTTC
TRBV7-2	TRBJ2-7	TRBD1	-	CASSSGQGPYYEQYF	TGTGCCAGCAGCTCGGGACAGGGGCCCTACTACGAGCAGTACTTC
TRBV28	TRBJ2-5	TRBD1	-	CASSAGTGSQETQYF	TGTGCCAGCAGTGCCGGGACAGGGAGCCAAGAGACCCAGTACTTC
TRBV7-2	TRBJ2-3	-	-	CASSKGADTQYF	TGTGCCAGCAGCAAAGGGGCGGATACGCAGTATTTT
TRBV6-6	TRBJ1-5	TRBD1	-	CASSYSDRGSNQPQHF	TGTGCCAGCAGTTACTCGGACAGGGGTAGCAATCAGCCCCAGCATTTT
TRBV9	TRBJ2-3	TRBD1	once	CASSTSLSGQGRTDTQYF	TGTGCCAGCTCGACTAGTCTTTCGGGACAGGGCCGCACAGATACGCAGTATTTT
TRBV10-3	TRBJ1-1	-	-	CAISEPGAPEAFF	TGTGCCATCAGTGAGCCGGGTGCCCCTGAAGCTTTCTTT
TRBV10-3	TRBJ2-5	TRBD2	-	CAISDSGGPETQYF	TGTGCCATCAGTGATAGCGGGGGGCCGGAGACCCAGTACTTC
TRBV7-6	TRBJ2-5	-	-	CASSPFNSPRETQYF	TGTGCCAGCAGTCCCTTTAATAGTCCCCGGGAGACCCAGTACTTC
TRBV20-1	TRBJ1-2	-	-	CSGPGSYGYTF	TGCAGTGGGCCGGGATCCTATGGCTACACCTTC
TRBV6-4	TRBJ2-7	-	-	CASTNWGGESYEQYF	TGTGCCAGCACCAATTGGGGGGGCGAATCCTACGAGCAGTACTTC
TRBV6-5	TRBJ2-1	-	-	CASSYKLADNEQFF	TGTGCCAGCAGTTACAAACTAGCCGACAATGAGCAGTTCTTC
TRBV23-1	TRBJ2-3	TRBD2	-	CASSQSTGTSGRTIFGPDTQYF	TGCGCCAGCAGTCAATCGACCGGGACTAGCGGGAGGACTATATTCGGGCCAGATACGCAGTATTTT
TRBV3-1/TRBV3-2	TRBJ2-3	TRBD2	-	CASSQGGLAGGRGDTQYF	TGTGCCAGCAGCCAAGGTGGACTAGCGGGAGGAAGAGGAGATACGCAGTATTTT